This TCR beta chain came from a study of spatial heterogeneity in lung cancer. V was cut by 1 base and J by 4 bases, with 10 bases left in between. Germline-derived CDR1 and CDR2 are LGHDT and YNNKEL (reference sequence). CDR3 length equals 14 residues. This clonotype was seen a handful of times. Each CDR3 protein is one row after TCRdb ran MiXCR on the 5' RACE reads. The sample contains about 120,000 distinct CDR3 sequences, 10% to 15% of which appear only once. Time point defined: blood at routine non-recurrence follow-up after resection. Researchers sequenced whole RNA taken from tumor, nontumor lung or frozen PBMC without sorting.

The sequence was collected from a male donor with early-stage non-small cell lung cancer. This material consisted of PBMCs, taken at follow-up. The genes are TRBV3-1 and TRBJ2-5; D not resolved. The CDR3 DNA follows: TGTGCCAGCAGCCAAGTCATAGCAGTAGAGACCCAGTACTTC. As protein: CASSQVIAVETQYF.